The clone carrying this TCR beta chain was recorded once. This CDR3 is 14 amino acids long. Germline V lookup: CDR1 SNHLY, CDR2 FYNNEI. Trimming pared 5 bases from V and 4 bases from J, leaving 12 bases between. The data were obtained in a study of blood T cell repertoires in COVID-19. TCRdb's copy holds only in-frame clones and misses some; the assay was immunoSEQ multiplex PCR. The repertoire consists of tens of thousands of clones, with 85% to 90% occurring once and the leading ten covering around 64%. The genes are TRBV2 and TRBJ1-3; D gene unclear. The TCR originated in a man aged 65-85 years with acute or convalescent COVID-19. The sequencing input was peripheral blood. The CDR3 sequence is CASSRAAGGNTIYF. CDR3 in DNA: TGTGCCAGCAGTAGGGCCGCGGGCGGAAACACCATATATTTT.